This T cell receptor beta chain was identified during a study of beta chain features in type 1 diabetes. General study findings and limits: Whether HLA type affects TCRB rearrangement stayed undetermined in the present work.

Turning to this clone: Its antigen is undetermined.

Sequenced material consisted of expressed TCRB transcripts (all of the isolated RNA was reverse transcribed). Here immunoSEQ multiplex PCR was the method, and the copy in TCRdb shows in-frame clones only, minus some. The sample consists of 310,000 or so clones, approximately 9.9% of them appearing once. The receptor was isolated from a woman aged 30 to 39 in good health. Source material: naive CD4+ T cells from blood.

CDR3 sequence (DNA): TGTGCCAGCAGCTTAGCGGCTTTAGCGGGAGGCGAGCAGTACTTC. It translates to CASSLAALAGGEQYF. The chain combines TRBV7-2 with TRBJ2-7, with 10 bases identical to TRBD2. The V segment lost 0 bases and the J segment 6 bases; nucleotides outside the gene matches: 5. The CDR3 contains 15 residues. Per the germline V gene, CDR1 is SGHTA and CDR2 is FQGNSA. Using reference TRBV7-2 and TRBJ2-7 for the parts outside the CDR3, the full variable domain is GAGVSQSPSNKVTEKGKDVELRCDPISGHTALYWYRQSLGQGLEFLIYFQGNSAPDKSGLPSDRFSAERTGGSVSTLTIQRTQQEDSAVYLCASSLAALAGGEQYFGPGTRLTVT.